This T cell receptor beta chain was observed in a study of vaccination and CD4 T cells after COVID-19. Overall study context: Convalescent cases consisted of six males and four females, of whom two were Hispanic. Cells received overlapping spike peptides from SARS-CoV-2, HCoV-NL63, HCoV-OC43 and HCoV-229E as stimulation.

Treatment meaning: roughly 11-day PBMC culture with coronavirus spike peptide pools or control peptides (ViraFEST assay). The V end was cut by 5 bases, the J end by 1 base, with 15 bases between. There are 16 residues in the CDR3. Germline CDR1 is KGHDR and CDR2 is SFDVKD. This clonotype was counted between two and nine times. The antigen is unknown. Sequencing of DNA taken from cultured CD4+ T cells relied on the Oncomine TCR Beta short-read assay. The template was genomic DNA from cultured CD4+ T cells. TCRdb redid the calling of the PCR reads with MiXCR, one entry per CDR3 protein. The repertoire has about 6,600 distinct CDR3 sequences, roughly 22% of them found once; the top ten carry around 27%.

The chain recombines TRBV24-1 with TRBJ2-3; a possible D gene is TRBD2 (7 bases). Source: CD4+ T cells from blood, cultured in vitro, taken after SARS-CoV-2 vaccination. This TCR was recovered from a human donor who had recovered from COVID-19. CDR3 sequence reads: CATSALLGGRTDTQYF. The CDR3 DNA follows: TGTGCCACCAGTGCCCTACTGGGGGGGCGCACAGATACGCAGTATTTT.